The present T cell receptor (beta chain) was sequenced within a study of blood T cells in healthy people across ages. Whole-study findings and limits: Measured against age, TCR beta diversity per million T cells decreased in a roughly linear manner.

Primers used in a second PCR of roughly 6 to 11 cycles were a sample-barcoded 5' primer and a J-beta primer mix. Each of the cDNA molecules was tagged by a template-switch adaptor with 12 random nucleotides. TCRdb called the 5' RACE reads again in MiXCR, with one record for every CDR3 protein. The sample holds about 1.8 million distinct CDR3 sequences, roughly 49% seen once. This clonotype occurred once. Its antigen remains unidentified. The junction departs from germline at one end; a sequencing error may be responsible. Each donor supplied approximately 10 milliliters of peripheral blood. The material sequenced was blood. This clonotype originated in a woman aged 40 to 50 in good health.

CDR3 DNA: TGTGCCAGCAATGAAGCCCGGACAGGGTTTGGACACAATGAGCAGTTCTTC. Its translation is CASNEARTGFGHNEQFF. This chain joins TRBV6-1 and TRBJ2-1; TRBD1 matches at 8 bases. From germline, CDR1 is MNHNS and CDR2 SASEGT. The CDR3 contains 17 residues.